Sequencing of this T cell receptor beta chain was carried out in a study of shared clonotypes between healthy human individuals. Study outcomes and limitations: It was anticipated that sequencing depth would influence how many clonotypes donors shared.

This CDR3 region has 13 residues. CDR1 is SGHAT and CDR2 is FQNNGV in the germline V gene. The junction had 4 bases not matched to a gene; V was cut back by 5 bases and J by 6 bases. Repertoires were generated with immunoSEQ multiplex PCR, while TCRdb's copy carries only in-frame clones and drops some. The sample contains 2 million to 2.5 million clones, roughly 91% of which appear only once. Naive CD8 cells comprised CD45RO-negative, CCR7-positively selected cells, excluding terminally differentiated effector memory CD45RA+ cells. As to this clone: The antigen remains unidentified.

This chain connects TRBV11-2 to TRBJ2-1; 7 nucleotides line up with TRBD2. The sequencing sample was made of naive CD8+ T cells from PBMCs. This clonotype originated in a man aged 18 to 29 in good health. Some clones in this sample may be carry-over from other donors' samples. The CDR3 spells CASSIGLGNEQFF. In DNA form, the CDR3 reads TGTGCCAGCAGCATTGGACTAGGCAATGAGCAGTTCTTC.